Shown below are 10 T cell receptor beta chains from a single sample sequenced in a study of CXCR3-negative and CXCR3-positive naive CD8 T cells. Whole-study results and caveats: TRB CDR3 hydrophobicity was greater in CXCR3-positive naive cells than in CXCR3-negative naive cells.

These TCRs are of unknown antigen specificity. With UMI labels, 5' RACE was used to prepare the TRB cDNA libraries. With the 5' RACE reads reprocessed, TCRdb shows one record per CDR3 protein and no DNA. The sample table includes some 85,000 distinct CDR3 sequences. Sequencing was performed on naive CXCR3+ CD8+ T cells from blood. Subset: CD45RO-CCR7+CD27+CD95- naive CD8+ T cells expressing CXCR3 (TNR3+). The origin of the receptors is a human donor in good health. Some clones in this sample may be carry-over from other donors' samples.

V is TRBV6-2 or TRBV6-3 and J is TRBJ1-5; TCRdb outputs TRBD1, but without DNA this stays unchecked. This CDR3 contains 16 residues. CDR1 is MNHEY and CDR2 is SVGEGT in the germline V gene. The CDR3 spells CASSLPGGPPPQPQHF.

V and J are TRBV20-1 and TRBJ2-7. Germline loops: CDR1 DFQATT, CDR2 SNEGSKA (reference sequence). The CDR3 spans 13 residues. CDR3 loop: CSARSDSSYEQYF.

The chain links TRBV10-3 to TRBJ1-1. Per germline, CDR1 ENHRY and CDR2 SYGVKD. The CDR3 contains 13 residues. CDR3 residues: CAISAGIYTEAFF.

The chain carries TRBV12-3 or TRBV12-4 and TRBJ2-3. This CDR3 has 12 amino acids. CDR3 protein: CASSLALDTQYF.

This sequence joins TRBV7-9 and TRBJ2-5; without DNA, the TCRdb call of TRBD2 cannot be checked. The CDR3 length is 15 residues. Germline CDR1 and CDR2: SEHNR and FQNEAQ (reference sequence). CDR3 sequence: CASSLETSRGETQYF. The full variable domain, its missing parts supplied by reference TRBV7-9 and TRBJ2-5, is DTGVSQNPRHKITKRGQNVTFRCDPISEHNRLYWYRQTLGQGPEFLTYFQNEAQLEKSRLLSDRFSAERPKGSFSTLEIQRTEQGDSAMYLCASSLETSRGETQYFGPGTRLLVL.

The chain employs TRBV29-1 and TRBJ2-1; TCRdb names TRBD2, which stays unverified in the absence of DNA. CDR1 is SQVTM, CDR2 ANQGSEA, per germline. The CDR3 has 13 amino acids. This chain's CDR3 is CSVPLAGEWEQFF.

The V and J genes are TRBV27 and TRBJ2-3; TCRdb designates TRBD2, a call that cannot be tested without DNA. This CDR3 is built from 12 residues. Looked up from germline, CDR1 is MNHEY and CDR2 is SMNVEV (reference sequence). The CDR3 here is CASSRLGDSQYF.

This chain links TRBV28 with TRBJ1-2. This CDR3 has 12 residues. Germline CDR1 is MDHEN and CDR2 is SYDVKM. CDR3 sequence reads: CASSYPEVRYTF.

J is TRBJ2-7 and V is TRBV28; the TCRdb D gene call, TRBD1, has no DNA to confirm it. CDR1 and CDR2 from the germline V gene are MDHEN and SYDVKM. CDR3 length equals 14 residues. The chain's CDR3 is CASSLPGVDYEQYF. Drawing the rest from reference TRBV28 and TRBJ2-7, the complete variable domain is DVKVTQSSRYLVKRTGEKVFLECVQDMDHENMFWYRQDPGLGLRLIYFSYDVKMKEKGDIPEGYSVSREKKERFSLILESASTNQTSMYLCASSLPGVDYEQYFGPGTRLTVT.

The chain combines TRBV29-1 with TRBJ2-2. The length of the CDR3 is 13 residues. Germline assignment: CDR1 SQVTM and CDR2 ANQGSEA. The CDR3: CSVVGTNTGELFF.